The 22 T cell receptor beta chains listed next were all sequenced from one sample in a study of blood T cell repertoires in COVID-19. The data were produced by immunoSEQ multiplex PCR, yet TCRdb's version contains in-frame clones alone and is incomplete. The sample lists some 89,000 clones, roughly 87% occurring once. The material sequenced was peripheral blood. The receptors stem from a middle-aged man with acute or convalescent COVID-19.

V and J are TRBV19 and TRBJ1-1, with D possibly being TRBD1 (5 bases). Trimming took 6 bases from V and 1 from J, leaving 9 bases between them. This CDR3 has 13 residues. The germline CDR1 and CDR2 sequences are LNHDA and SQIVND (reference sequence). The CDR3 nucleotides are TGTGCCAGTAGGGCCCAGGGGAACACTGAAGCTTTCTTT. Protein sequence: CASRAQGNTEAFF.

The chain combines TRBV29-1 with TRBJ1-4; 8 positions match TRBD1. The CDR3 extends over 12 amino acids. With V trimmed by 7 bases and J by 8 bases, 6 bases remained unmatched. Germline lookup yields CDR1 SQVTM and CDR2 ANQGSEA. DNA for the CDR3: TGCAGCGCTAGGACAGGGATCGAAAAACTGTTTTTT. Translation gives CSARTGIEKLFF.

V gene TRBV5-8 combines with J gene TRBJ1-6; D gene uncertain. Germline V lookup: CDR1 SGHTS, CDR2 YDEGEE. Trimming removed 2 bases from V and 0 bases from J, with 9 bases in between. The CDR3 length is 16 residues. The CDR3: CASSFTGGSYNSPLHF. The DNA for the CDR3 is TGTGCCAGCAGCTTTACTGGCGGCTCCTATAATTCACCCCTCCACTTT.

V gene TRBV4-3 combines with J gene TRBJ1-1; TRBD1 matches 8 bases. The germline V gene has CDR1 LGHNA and CDR2 YSLEER. There are 14 residues in the CDR3. Losses at the gene ends were 4 bases for V and 5 bases for J; bases not matched to a gene: 6. Here the CDR3 reads CASSLNTGGTEAFF. Here the CDR3 DNA reads TGCGCCAGCAGCCTCAATACAGGGGGAACTGAAGCTTTCTTT.

This clone was counted only a few times. The J gene is TRBJ1-1, the V gene TRBV2; 7 nucleotides line up with TRBD1. V was clipped by 8 bases and J by 3 bases; unmatched bases: 12. Per germline, CDR1 SNHLY and CDR2 FYNNEI. The CDR3 spans 15 residues. In nucleotides, the CDR3 is TGTGCCAGCCGACAGGGATCTGTATATGACACTGAAGCTTTCTTT. This translates into CASRQGSVYDTEAFF.

The chain has TRBV30 and TRBJ1-1; D is possibly TRBD1 (6 bases). The V end was cut by 5 bases, the J end by 1 base, with 8 bases between. The CDR3 length is 12 residues. The V gene's germline CDR1 is GTSNPN and CDR2 SVGIG (reference sequence). The CDR3 region is CAWYRENTEAFF. The CDR3, as DNA: TGTGCCTGGTACAGGGAGAACACTGAAGCTTTCTTT. The full variable domain, in which reference TRBV30 and TRBJ1-1 provide the parts outside the CDR3, is SQTIHQWPATLVQPVGSPLSLECTVEGTSNPNLYWYRQAAGRGLQLLFYSVGIGQISSEVPQNLSASRPQDRQFILSSKKLLLSDSGFYLCAWYRENTEAFFGQGTRLTVV.

The chain has TRBV12-5 and TRBJ2-3; 11 nucleotides align to TRBD2. J lost 0 bases, V lost 0 bases, and 11 bases had no gene match. The length of the CDR3 is 20 residues. From germline, CDR1 is LGHNT and CDR2 FRNRAP. The CDR3 DNA sequence: TGTGCTAGTGGTTTGGTACCCGCTAGCGGGGGGCAATCTAGCACAGATACGCAGTATTTT. It translates to CASGLVPASGGQSSTDTQYF.

A note on this clone: An end of the junction differs from the germline gene, which may be a read error. This sequence joins TRBV29-1 and TRBJ2-5; TRBD1 aligns across 8 bases. The CDR3 totals 12 residues. Per germline, CDR1 SQVTM and CDR2 ANQGSEA. CDR3 sequence (DNA): TGCAGCGTTGAATCCCAGGGGGCAGTTAGAAACTTC. It specifies CSVESQGAVRNF.

The chain couples TRBV7-6 to TRBJ1-6; D remains ambiguous. CDR3 length: 15 amino acids. Trimming took off 5 bases at V and 5 bases at J, with 13 bases between the two ends. Germline-derived CDR1 and CDR2 are SGHVS and FNYEAQ. The CDR3 loop is CASSPRNSNNSPLHF. The CDR3 DNA follows: TGTGCCAGCAGCCCTCGGAACAGCAATAATTCACCCCTCCACTTT.

This chain uses TRBV11-2 with TRBJ2-4; TRBD2 matches 10 bases. The J segment lost 7 bases and the V segment lost 5 bases, leaving 8 bases of the junction unmatched. From germline, CDR1 is SGHAT and CDR2 FQNNGV. This CDR3 comprises 15 residues. For the CDR3, the DNA is TGTGCCAGCAGCCACTTAGCGGGAGGATTGAACATTCAGTACTTC. Translating gives CASSHLAGGLNIQYF.

The table lists this clone with a count of one. V is TRBV3-1 (or the pseudogene TRBV3-2) and J is TRBJ2-5; 10 bases are shared with TRBD1. This CDR3 has 14 amino acids. Germline-derived CDR1 and CDR2 are LGHDT and YNNKEL (reference sequence). V lost 8 bases to trimming and J lost 2 bases; unmatched junction nucleotides: 5. The CDR3, as DNA: TGTGCCAGCGGCGACAGGGGGCGACAAGAGACCCAGTACTTC. Its protein product is CASGDRGRQETQYF.

The chain uses TRBV7-2 and TRBJ2-5, with 15 positions matching TRBD2. Germline lookup yields CDR1 SGHTA and CDR2 FQGNSA. CDR3 length: 16 residues. Germline trimming cut 5 bases from V and 5 bases from J; bases unmatched to any gene: 6. CDR3 nucleotide sequence: TGTGCCAGCAGCCAAAGGACTAGCGGGGGGGCTGAGACCCAGTACTTC. It codes for CASSQRTSGGAETQYF.

The chain couples TRBV9 to TRBJ1-6, with a possible D match to TRBD1 (5 bases). Between the trimmed V and J ends, which lost 5 bases and 7 bases, there was a span of 10 bases. This CDR3 has 13 residues. Germline loops: CDR1 SGDLS, CDR2 YYNGEE. The CDR3 DNA is TGTGCCAGCAGTGAGACAGTAAATTCACCCCTCCACTTT. It is translated as CASSETVNSPLHF.

The V gene is TRBV9, the J gene TRBJ1-3; perhaps TRBD1 as D (6 bases). Trimming removed 3 bases from V and 2 bases from J, with 9 bases in between. The CDR3 is 14 residues long. Germline V gene lookup returns CDR1 SGDLS and CDR2 YYNGEE. The CDR3 DNA is TGTGCCAGCAGCGCACAGGGAGCTGGAAACACCATATATTTT. This codes for CASSAQGAGNTIYF.

The V and J genes are TRBV9 and TRBJ1-2; 7 bases agree with TRBD1. Losses at the gene ends were 4 bases for V and 6 bases for J; bases not matched to a gene: 12. This CDR3 is 15 amino acids long. Germline V gene lookup returns CDR1 SGDLS and CDR2 YYNGEE. CDR3 sequence (DNA): TGTGCCAGCAGCTTCCTGGAAGGGGGCGGTAATGGCTACACCTTC. This gives the protein CASSFLEGGGNGYTF.

This chain connects TRBV6-1 to TRBJ2-5; D might be TRBD2 (6 bases). CDR1 is MNHNS and CDR2 is SASEGT in the germline V gene. The CDR3 is made up of 12 amino acids. V lost 8 bases, J lost 7 bases, and 14 bases lay in between. The CDR3 is CASWTGGGTQYF. The CDR3 bases are TGTGCCAGCTGGACCGGGGGTGGGACCCAGTACTTC.

This rearrangement joins TRBV30 to TRBJ2-2; D unresolved. The CDR3 has 13 amino acids. Germline V gives CDR1 GTSNPN, CDR2 SVGIG (reference sequence). V lost 4 bases and J lost 4, with 10 bases in between. The CDR3 loop is CAWTWASTGELFF. The CDR3 nucleotides read TGTGCCTGGACTTGGGCATCCACCGGGGAGCTGTTTTTT.

V and J are TRBV5-1 and TRBJ2-1; unclear D gene. CDR1 and CDR2 (germline): SGHRS, YFSETQ. The V end was cut by 4 bases, the J end by 5 bases, with 10 bases between. There are 13 residues in the CDR3. CDR3 in amino acids: CASSLDTNNEQFF. As DNA, the CDR3 is TGCGCCAGCAGCCTTGACACCAACAATGAGCAGTTCTTC.

V usage is TRBV27 and J usage is TRBJ2-5; TRBD2 aligns across 9 bases. This CDR3 spans 15 amino acids. Losses at the gene ends were 6 bases for V and 0 bases for J; bases not matched to a gene: 5. Germline V gene sequence: CDR1 MNHEY, CDR2 SMNVEV (reference sequence). The CDR3 sequence: CASRRLADNQETQYF. The CDR3 nucleotides read TGTGCCAGCAGGAGACTAGCGGACAACCAAGAGACCCAGTACTTC.

This chain connects TRBV4-3 to TRBJ2-2; 11 nucleotides line up with TRBD2. V shed 6 bases, J shed 3 bases, and the junction held 3 bases outside the gene matches. The CDR3 runs 15 residues. Germline V lookup: CDR1 LGHNA, CDR2 YSLEER. The CDR3 nucleotides are TGCGCCAGCAGTACGGGACTAGCGGACACCGGGGAGCTGTTTTTT. Amino acid sequence: CASSTGLADTGELFF.

The V and J genes are TRBV7-2 and TRBJ2-4; possibly TRBD1 for D (6 bases). This CDR3 contains 15 residues. V was shortened by 1 base and J by 6 bases, with 13 bases between the two germline ends. The germline V gene encodes CDR1 SGHTA and CDR2 FQGNSA. In DNA, the CDR3 is TGTGCCAGCAGCTTAGGAATGGGGGCAGGAAACATTCAGTACTTC. Protein: CASSLGMGAGNIQYF.

The chain carries TRBV5-6 and TRBJ2-2; D not certain. CDR1 and CDR2 (germline): SGHDT, YYEEEE. Trimming shortened V by 0 bases and J by 4 bases, and 4 bases separated the two germline ends. The CDR3 totals 13 residues. CDR3 DNA sequence: TGTGCCAGCAGCTTGGTGGCCACCGGGGAGCTGTTTTTT. The encoded protein is CASSLVATGELFF.